The 14 T cell receptor beta chains below come from one sample, sequenced in a study of T cells in Graves' hyperthyroidism and ophthalmopathy. Regions amplified from RNA transcripts were the TCR beta CDR3 regions. With the HTBI primer set, the TCR CDR3 went through a first round of RT-PCR. Each CDR3 protein gets one entry after TCRdb re-called the multiplex PCR reads with MiXCR. In the table there are 200,000 to 250,000 distinct CDR3 sequences, approximately 25% of which are singletons. The specimen sequenced was blood. The receptor source for this set is a woman aged 40 to 50 with Graves' ophthalmopathy.

Ten or more counts support this clonotype. The chain links TRBV29-1 to TRBJ2-2, with D possibly TRBD1 on 5 matching bases. The germline V gene has CDR1 SQVTM and CDR2 ANQGSEA. V was pared by 3 bases and J by 2 bases, with 10 bases between. CDR3 length equals 14 residues. For the CDR3, the DNA is TGCAGCGTTGACCCGGACACTAACACCGGGGAGCTGTTTTTT. This encodes CSVDPDTNTGELFF.

The V and J genes are TRBV6-5 and TRBJ2-7; D is unclear. Germline assignment: CDR1 MNHEY and CDR2 SVGAGI. V lost 0 bases and J 2 bases, leaving 8 bases between the germline ends. The CDR3 spans 14 residues. In DNA, the CDR3 is TGTGCCAGCAGTTACTCGACGGTAGCCTACGAGCAGTACTTC. Translation: CASSYSTVAYEQYF.

This rearrangement joins TRBV10-1 to TRBJ2-1; 9 positions match TRBD1. Losses at the gene ends were 1 base for V and 6 bases for J; bases not matched to a gene: 1. The germline gives CDR1 WNHNN, CDR2 SYGVQD (reference sequence). This CDR3 is 14 amino acids long. CDR3 in DNA: TGCGCCAGCAGTGAGTGGGACAGGGCCAATGAGCAGTTCTTC. This translates into CASSEWDRANEQFF.

The chain employs TRBV6-1 and TRBJ1-2; 7 positions match TRBD1. This CDR3 comprises 17 residues. Germline V CDR1 and CDR2: MNHNS, SASEGT. The trim removed 6 bases at V and 2 bases at J, leaving 15 bases unmatched. Written as DNA, the CDR3 is TGTGCCAGCAGCCTGCGGGGTAGGGGGCGAACGAACTATGGCTACACCTTC. Amino acid sequence: CASSLRGRGRTNYGYTF.

This chain joins TRBV25-1 and TRBJ1-3, with 9 bases identical to TRBD1. Per germline, CDR1 MGHDK and CDR2 SYGVNS. This CDR3 is 14 amino acids long. V lost 5 bases and J lost 4; bases outside the gene matches: 3. CDR3 residues: CASSRQGEGNTIYF. The CDR3 nucleotides read TGTGCCAGCAGTCGACAGGGGGAAGGAAACACCATATATTTT.

Turning to this clonotype: This CDR3 fails to terminate in the conserved phenylalanine or tryptophan, so it likely reflects a read error. V gene TRBV14 combines with J gene TRBJ1-2, with TRBD1 matching 7 bases. V was clipped by 4 bases and J by 5 bases; unmatched bases: 7. The CDR3 loop spans 14 amino acids. Germline V lookup: CDR1 SGHDN, CDR2 FVKESK. CDR3 coding DNA: TGTGCCAGCAGCCCCAGCCAGGGGGTTTATGGCTACACCCTC. Protein sequence: CASSPSQGVYGYTL.

This sequence joins TRBV25-1 and TRBJ2-7; a possible D gene is TRBD2 (6 bases). Trimming took off 3 bases at V and 6 bases at J, with 18 bases between the two ends. The CDR3 totals 15 residues. Germline CDR1 and CDR2: MGHDK and SYGVNS. In nucleotides, the CDR3 is TGTGCCAGCAGTGACGCGGGAAGAGATTGGGTCGAGCAGTACTTC. Translation: CASSDAGRDWVEQYF.

This clonotype has at least ten counts. The chain is built from TRBV10-3 and TRBJ2-7, with D perhaps TRBD1 or TRBD2 (5 bases each). The CDR3 spans 15 residues. Trimming took 3 bases from V and 3 from J, leaving 15 bases between them. The germline V gene encodes CDR1 ENHRY and CDR2 SYGVKD. DNA of the CDR3: TGTGCCATCAGTGACCCTCATAGGGACCACTACGAGCAGTACTTC. This sequence encodes CAISDPHRDHYEQYF.

This clonotype was detected many times. The rearrangement links TRBV18 to TRBJ2-3; 7 nucleotides line up with TRBD2. Looked up from germline, CDR1 is KGHSH and CDR2 is LQKENI. The CDR3 extends over 14 amino acids. J gave up 6 bases and V 3 bases, and 6 bases lay outside the gene matches. The CDR3 DNA reads as TGTGCCAGCTCACCGGGGAATAGCGGGGATACGCAGTATTTT. Translated, it gives CASSPGNSGDTQYF.

This clonotype came up many times. J is TRBJ2-3 and V is TRBV12-3 or TRBV12-4, with D perhaps assigned TRBD1 or TRBD2 (6 bases each). The CDR3 has 14 residues. V lost 3 bases to trimming and J lost 6 bases, with 13 bases between them. In nucleotides, the CDR3 is TGTGCCAGCAGTTTTTGGGGGGCTTCGGATACGCAGTATTTT. Amino acids: CASSFWGASDTQYF.

The chain employs TRBV4-2 and TRBJ2-7; 7 bases match TRBD2. This CDR3 is built from 15 residues. Germline-derived CDR1 and CDR2 are LGHNA and YNFKEQ. With V trimmed by 4 bases and J by 0 bases, 6 bases remained unmatched. The CDR3 nucleotides are TGTGCCAGCAGCCGGACTAGAGGGGACTCCTACGAGCAGTACTTC. It translates to CASSRTRGDSYEQYF.

This clonotype occurred many times. This rearrangement joins TRBV27 to TRBJ2-7, with TRBD2 matching 12 bases. Germline assignment: CDR1 MNHEY and CDR2 SMNVEV (reference sequence). CDR3 length: 16 amino acids. Losses at the gene ends were 5 bases for V and 2 bases for J; bases not matched to a gene: 7. The CDR3 here is CASSPGLAGPTYEQYF. CDR3 DNA sequence: TGTGCCAGCAGTCCGGGACTAGCGGGCCCTACCTACGAGCAGTACTTC.

The count of this clonotype is one. The J gene is TRBJ1-5, the V gene TRBV28, with D maybe TRBD1 (6 bases). CDR3 size: 14 residues. The V end was cut by 5 bases, the J end by 6 bases, with 14 bases between. The germline V gene encodes CDR1 MDHEN and CDR2 SYDVKM. The CDR3 region has the DNA TGTGCCAGCAGTATCACAGGGTATATTCAGCCCCAGCATTTT. This sequence encodes CASSITGYIQPQHF. Full variable domain (rest looked up from reference TRBV28 and TRBJ1-5): DVKVTQSSRYLVKRTGEKVFLECVQDMDHENMFWYRQDPGLGLRLIYFSYDVKMKEKGDIPEGYSVSREKKERFSLILESASTNQTSMYLCASSITGYIQPQHFGDGTRLSIL.

This clonotype has a count of ten or more. V and J are TRBV13 and TRBJ1-6; a possible D gene is TRBD1 (5 bases). V lost 5 bases to trimming and J lost 7 bases, with 21 bases between them. The CDR3 runs 17 residues. Germline values: CDR1 PRHDT, CDR2 FYEKMQ (reference sequence). The DNA for the CDR3 is TGTGCCAGCAGCAAGTCCCGGGGCCGTGTCGACAATTCACCCCTCCACTTT. Protein: CASSKSRGRVDNSPLHF.